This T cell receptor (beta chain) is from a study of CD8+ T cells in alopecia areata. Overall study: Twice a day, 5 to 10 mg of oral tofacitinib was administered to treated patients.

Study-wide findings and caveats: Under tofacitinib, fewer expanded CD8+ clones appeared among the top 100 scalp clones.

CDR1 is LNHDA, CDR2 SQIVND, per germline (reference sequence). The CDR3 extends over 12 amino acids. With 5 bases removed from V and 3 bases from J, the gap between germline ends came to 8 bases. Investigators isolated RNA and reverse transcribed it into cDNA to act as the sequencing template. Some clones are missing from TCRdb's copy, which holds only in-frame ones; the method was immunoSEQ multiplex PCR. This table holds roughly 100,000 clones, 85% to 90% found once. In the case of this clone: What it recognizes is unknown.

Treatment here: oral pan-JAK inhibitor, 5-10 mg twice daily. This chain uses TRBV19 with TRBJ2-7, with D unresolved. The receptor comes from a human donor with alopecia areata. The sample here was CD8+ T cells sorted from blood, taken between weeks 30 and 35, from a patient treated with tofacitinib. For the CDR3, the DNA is TGTGCCAGTAGTGCCCTTGGCTACGAGCAGTACTTC. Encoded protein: CASSALGYEQYF.